Below, 9 T cell receptor beta chains from the same sample are listed, as sequenced in a study of T cells in Graves' hyperthyroidism and ophthalmopathy. RNA transcripts yielded amplified TCR beta CDR3 regions. In the first-round RT-PCR of the TCR CDR3, the HTBI primer set was used. MiXCR, run by TCRdb on the multiplex PCR reads, gives a single entry per CDR3 protein. Of more than 650,000 distinct CDR3 sequences in the sample, less than 15% were seen once. Sequencing used blood. These receptors came from a woman in her late teens or twenties with Graves' hyperthyroidism.

This clonotype was observed at least ten times. The chain is built from TRBV11-2 and TRBJ2-3; D unclear. In germline, CDR1 is SGHAT, CDR2 FQNNGV. Trimming left V 0 bases short and J 6 bases short, with 10 bases between. CDR3 length: 14 residues. This CDR3 is CASSLDPLGDTQYF. In DNA form, the CDR3 reads TGTGCCAGCAGCTTAGATCCCCTGGGGGATACGCAGTATTTT.

This clonotype was found many times. The chain uses TRBV11-3 and TRBJ2-7, with TRBD2 as a possible D gene (6 bases). Trimming pared 5 bases from V and 5 bases from J, leaving 22 bases between. The CDR3 is made up of 16 amino acids. Germline CDR1 is SGHNT and CDR2 is YENEEA. The CDR3 nucleotides are TGTGCCAGCAGCCCCCCGGAGGGCAGATTAGGAGACGAGCAGTACTTC. It translates to CASSPPEGRLGDEQYF.

This clonotype was detected only a few times. This chain links TRBV11-2 with TRBJ2-1; D unresolved. The CDR3 contains 13 residues. V lost 4 bases and J lost 6, with 10 bases in between. CDR1 is SGHAT and CDR2 is FQNNGV in the germline V gene. Here the CDR3 reads CASSYYRSNEQFF. As DNA, the CDR3 is TGTGCCAGCAGCTACTACCGGTCCAATGAGCAGTTCTTC.

This clonotype was seen ten or more times. The chain couples TRBV6-1 to TRBJ2-7; weak D call: TRBD2 (5 bases). Germline CDR1 and CDR2: MNHNS and SASEGT. V was pared by 6 bases and J by 1 base, with 7 bases between. The CDR3 is 12 residues long. CDR3 in amino acids: CASRSGSYEQYF. The CDR3 DNA sequence: TGTGCCAGCAGGAGCGGATCCTACGAGCAGTACTTC.

In its sample, this clonotype was seen many times. J is TRBJ2-1 and V is TRBV29-1, with D perhaps TRBD2 (5 bases). V was pared by 3 bases and J by 9 bases, with 9 bases between. The CDR3 is made up of 11 amino acids. Germline lookup yields CDR1 SQVTM and CDR2 ANQGSEA. The CDR3 sequence: CSVDRAGEQFF. In DNA form, the CDR3 reads TGCAGCGTTGATCGGGCGGGTGAGCAGTTCTTC.

This clonotype showed up many times. The genes are TRBV29-1 and TRBJ2-7, with D hard to call. CDR3 length: 12 amino acids. CDR1 is SQVTM, CDR2 ANQGSEA, per germline. V lost 6 bases, J lost 1 base, and 10 bases lay in between. The CDR3 spells CSVADNSYEQYF. CDR3 sequence (DNA): TGCAGCGTCGCAGACAATTCCTACGAGCAGTACTTC.

This clonotype was observed at least ten times. The chain joins TRBV20-1 to TRBJ1-1; possibly TRBD1 for D (6 bases). Germline V gene lookup returns CDR1 DFQATT and CDR2 SNEGSKA (reference sequence). The ends were cut back, 1 base at V and 1 base at J, with 7 bases in the middle. The CDR3 is 13 amino acids. The CDR3 region is CSARGTANTEAFF. CDR3 coding DNA: TGCAGTGCTAGAGGGACAGCGAACACTGAAGCTTTCTTT.

About this clonotype: A much more abundant neighbour one base away suggests this may be a read error. The J gene is TRBJ2-5, the V gene TRBV5-4, with D possibly being TRBD1 (8 bases). The CDR3 sequence is 16 residues long. V was shortened by 2 bases and J by 5 bases, with 19 bases between the two germline ends. The germline CDR1 and CDR2 sequences are SGHNT and YYREEE (reference sequence). The CDR3 DNA is TGTGCCAGCAGCTTTGTAGGGGGGGCAGGGGGCGAGACCCAGTACTTC. It yields the protein CASSFVGGAGGETQYF.

The genes are TRBV24-1 and TRBJ2-2, with D perhaps TRBD1 (5 bases). Trimming pared 4 bases from V and 1 base from J, leaving 9 bases between. The CDR3 consists of 15 residues. Germline CDR1 and CDR2: KGHDR and SFDVKD. CDR3 coding DNA: TGTGCCACCAGTGACGGACACCTGAACACCGGGGAGCTGTTTTTT. It translates to CATSDGHLNTGELFF.